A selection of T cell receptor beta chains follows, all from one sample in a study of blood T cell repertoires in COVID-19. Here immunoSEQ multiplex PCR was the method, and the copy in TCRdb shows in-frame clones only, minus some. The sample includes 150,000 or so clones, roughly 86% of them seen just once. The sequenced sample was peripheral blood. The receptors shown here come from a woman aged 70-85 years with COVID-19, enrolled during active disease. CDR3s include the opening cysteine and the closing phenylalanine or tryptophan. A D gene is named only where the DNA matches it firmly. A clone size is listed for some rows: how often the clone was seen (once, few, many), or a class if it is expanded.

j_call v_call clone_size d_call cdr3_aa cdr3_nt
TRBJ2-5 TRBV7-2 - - CASSLGTRGYQETQYF TGTGCCAGCAGCTTAGGGACCAGGGGTTACCAAGAGACCCAGTACTTC
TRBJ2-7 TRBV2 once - CASLWGLGNEQYF TGTGCCAGCCTCTGGGGGCTCGGGAACGAGCAGTACTTC
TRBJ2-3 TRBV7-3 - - CASSLSFSDTQYF TGTGCCAGCAGCTTATCTTTCTCAGATACGCAGTATTTT
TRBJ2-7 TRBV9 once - CASSGAYEQYF TGTGCCAGCAGCGGGGCTTACGAGCAGTACTTC
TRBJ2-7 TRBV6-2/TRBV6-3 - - CASSYDSFGSYEQYF TGTGCCAGCAGTTATGACAGTTTTGGCTCCTACGAGCAGTACTTC
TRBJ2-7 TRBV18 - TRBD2 CASSLTSGASYEQYF TGTGCCAGCTCACTAACTAGCGGAGCCTCCTACGAGCAGTACTTC
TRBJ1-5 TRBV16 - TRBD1 CASSQGQGIQPQHF TGTGCCAGCAGCCAAGGACAGGGGATCCAGCCCCAGCATTTT
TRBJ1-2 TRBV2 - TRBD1 CASRQGGGYTF TGTGCCAGCAGACAGGGGGGTGGCTACACCTTC
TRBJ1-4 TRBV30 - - CAWSVLGGPGNGEKLFF TGTGCCTGGAGTGTACTCGGGGGACCAGGAAACGGGGAAAAACTGTTTTTT
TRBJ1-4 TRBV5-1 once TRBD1 CASSLGGTGRPTSNEKLFF TGCGCCAGCAGCTTGGGGGGGACAGGACGGCCCACCTCTAATGAAAAACTGTTTTTT
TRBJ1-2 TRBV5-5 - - CASSPLGSYGYTF TGTGCCAGCAGCCCCCTGGGCAGCTATGGCTACACCTTC
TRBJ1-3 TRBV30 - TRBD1 CAWITGTGGGNTIYF TGTGCCTGGATCACCGGGACAGGGGGAGGAAACACCATATATTTT
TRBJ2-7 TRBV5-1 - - CASSLGHGKGPPEQYF TGCGCCAGCAGCTTGGGACACGGAAAGGGGCCCCCCGAGCAGTACTTC
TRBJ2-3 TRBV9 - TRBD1 CASSLRLGQGVADTQYF TGTGCCAGCAGCCTACGCCTCGGACAGGGTGTGGCAGATACGCAGTATTTT
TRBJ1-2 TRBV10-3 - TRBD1 CAISGRQGAGYTF TGTGCCATCAGTGGGCGACAGGGGGCTGGCTACACCTTC
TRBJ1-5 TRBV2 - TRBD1 CASSSDREWQPQHF TGTGCCAGCAGCTCGGACAGGGAATGGCAGCCCCAGCATTTT
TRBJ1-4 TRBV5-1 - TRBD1 CASSLRGQAGEKLFF TGCGCCAGCAGCTTGCGGGGACAGGCCGGTGAAAAACTGTTTTTT
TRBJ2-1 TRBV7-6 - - CASSLLTGTYNEQFF TGTGCCAGCAGCTTACTTACGGGAACCTACAATGAGCAGTTCTTC
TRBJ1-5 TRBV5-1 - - CASSLEGGGDQPQHF TGCGCCAGCAGCTTGGAGGGAGGCGGGGATCAGCCCCAGCATTTT
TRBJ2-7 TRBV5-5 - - CASSLSGLQGYEQYF TGTGCCAGCAGCTTGTCGGGACTTCAAGGCTACGAGCAGTACTTC
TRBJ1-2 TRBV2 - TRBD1 CASSRTGGAPYGYTF TGTGCCAGCAGCCGGACAGGGGGCGCTCCCTATGGCTACACCTTC
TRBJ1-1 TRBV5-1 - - CASSLWGGNTEAFF TGCGCCAGCAGCTTGTGGGGCGGGAACACTGAAGCTTTCTTT
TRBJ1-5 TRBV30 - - CAWSFGGNQPQHF TGTGCCTGGAGTTTCGGGGGAAATCAGCCCCAGCATTTT
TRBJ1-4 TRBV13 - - CASSHLRGSTNEKLFF TGTGCCAGCAGTCACCTCAGGGGTTCGACTAATGAAAAACTGTTTTTT
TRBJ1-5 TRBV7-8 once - CASSHDSVTNAPYSNQPQHF TGTGCCAGCAGCCACGACAGTGTCACTAATGCTCCATATAGCAATCAGCCCCAGCATTTT
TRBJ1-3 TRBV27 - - CASRYRFFSGNTIYF TGTGCCAGCAGATACAGGTTTTTCTCTGGAAACACCATATATTTT
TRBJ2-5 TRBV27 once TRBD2 CASSSLPRASGGAGETQYF TGTGCCAGCAGTTCCTTACCTCGGGCTAGCGGGGGGGCCGGAGAGACCCAGTACTTC
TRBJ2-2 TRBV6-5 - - CASSYRQANTGELFF TGTGCCAGCAGTTACAGGCAGGCGAACACCGGGGAGCTGTTTTTT
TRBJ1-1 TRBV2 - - CASRGDTLVTEAFF TGTGCCAGCAGGGGGGACACTTTGGTCACTGAAGCTTTCTTT
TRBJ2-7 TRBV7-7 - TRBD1 CASSLGGQGYEQYF TGTGCCAGCAGCTTGGGGGGACAGGGATACGAGCAGTACTTC
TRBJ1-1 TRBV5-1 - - CASSFKDMANGEAFF TGCGCCAGCAGCTTCAAGGACATGGCCAACGGTGAAGCTTTCTTT
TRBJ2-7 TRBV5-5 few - CASSLGQNYEQYF TGTGCCAGCAGCTTGGGACAGAACTACGAGCAGTACTTC
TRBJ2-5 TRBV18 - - CASSPPTTGQETQYF TGTGCCAGCTCACCCCCTACCACAGGCCAAGAGACCCAGTACTTC
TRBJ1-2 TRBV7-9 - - CASSSVNYGYTF TGTGCCAGCAGCTCAGTGAACTATGGCTACACCTTC
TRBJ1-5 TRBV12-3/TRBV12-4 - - CASSLDRYQPQHF TGTGCCAGCAGTCTCGACAGGTATCAGCCCCAGCATTTT
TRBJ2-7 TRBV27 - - CASSFQPQGYEQYF TGTGCCAGCAGTTTTCAACCACAGGGCTACGAGCAGTACTTC
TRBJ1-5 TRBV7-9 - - CASSPGIRFGSNQPQHF TGTGCCAGCAGCCCCGGGATACGGTTTGGAAGCAATCAGCCCCAGCATTTT
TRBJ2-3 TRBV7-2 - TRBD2 CASSMYGGGRTDTQYF TGTGCCAGCAGCATGTATGGCGGGGGACGCACAGATACGCAGTATTTT
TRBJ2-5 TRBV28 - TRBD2 CASSSPGLAGANQETQYF TGTGCCAGCAGCTCTCCGGGACTAGCGGGAGCGAACCAAGAGACCCAGTACTTC
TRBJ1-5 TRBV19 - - CASSIGPAGIQPQHF TGTGCCAGTAGTATAGGCCCGGCGGGGATTCAGCCCCAGCATTTT
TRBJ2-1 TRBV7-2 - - CASTGSRGALQFF TGTGCCAGCACCGGGAGTCGAGGGGCTTTGCAGTTCTTC
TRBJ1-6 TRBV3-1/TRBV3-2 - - CASSRLQGFSNSPLHF TGTGCCAGCAGCCGCCTCCAGGGGTTTAGTAATTCACCCCTCCACTTT
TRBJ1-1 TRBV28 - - CASSSGVGPGTEAFF TGTGCCAGCAGCTCCGGGGTAGGACCTGGCACTGAAGCTTTCTTT
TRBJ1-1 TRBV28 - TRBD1 CASSYPTGGGEAFF TGTGCCAGCAGTTACCCGACAGGGGGCGGGGAAGCTTTCTTT
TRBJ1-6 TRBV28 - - CASSNRDSPLHF TGTGCCAGCAGCAACAGGGATTCACCCCTCCACTTT
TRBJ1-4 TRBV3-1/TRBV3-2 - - CASSQRDSGNEKLFF TGTGCCAGCAGCCAAAGGGACTCGGGTAATGAAAAACTGTTTTTT